This TCR beta chain appears in the sequencing data of a study of T cells after yellow fever vaccination (dated by TCRdb to the late 2010s). A note on the overall study: The SMART-Seq v4 Ultra Low Input RNA kit was used to prepare libraries from fractions with low cell numbers. Bulk PBMC replicates and cell subsets were isolated from blood drawn at multiple timepoints before and after both primary and secondary immunization. To follow T-cell clones before and after primary and booster YFV17D yellow fever vaccination, bulk TCR alpha and beta repertoires were sequenced over time. The cohort comprised two healthy male donors, one aged 18 to 29 and one aged 30 to 40 years. The investigation overall reported the following: Compared with the primary T-cell response, the secondary T-cell response was faster but weaker, reaching its peak on day 5 rather than on day 15. Most clones expanded after primary vaccination were re-detected after the booster (approximately 96% of CD4 and approximately 89% of CD8), suggesting broad memory maintenance. The study included only two donors, which limits how far the findings can be generalized. Because abundant contaminating clonotypes from the bulk population could be contained in FACS-sorted repertoires, computational filtering was required. A small fraction of clonotypes showed up in both the CD4 and CD8 compartments, probably as a result of convergent recombination.

This clonotype was detected only a few times. Its antigen remains undetermined. One base away there is no much larger clone; base qualities are not given. Reads for this sample came from an Illumina NovaSeq 6000. TCR cDNA was made using 5'RACE template switching, a step that added a universal primer site and unique molecular identifiers. Priming of cDNA synthesis was performed from both the TCR alpha and TCR beta constant segments. Library amplification used two PCR steps, and the second PCR step added sample barcodes and sequencing adapters. Libraries were sequenced on Illumina HiSeq 2500 (2x100 bp) or NovaSeq (2x150 bp). Per the authors' processing: MIGEC was used to demultiplex reads and collapse the reads into UMI consensus sequences, and MiXCR was used for V(D)J alignment. Clonotypes responding to the vaccine were identified with edgeR on replicate PBMC samples, with the criteria of FDR below 0.01 and a log2 fold change above 5 up to day 15. Bulk clonotypes were assigned CD4 or CD8 identity according to which sequenced CD4 or CD8 repertoire held them at higher abundance. TCRdb reprocessing: public reads trimmed at Q25 with fastp, clones called with MiXCR, in-frame beta chains kept. Each entry merges the rows of one CDR3 protein and shows their most common DNA and genes. These V and J calls are TCRdb output, not the study's own analysis. Within this sample are approximately 330,000 distinct CDR3 sequences, with about 4% of them counted one time only. The leading ten clones occupy about 26% of the sample.

The sample's treatment or condition label, decoded: live attenuated yellow fever vaccine strain. At each blood-draw timepoint, two biological replicates of bulk PBMCs were collected. PBMCs were isolated from peripheral blood using a standard Ficoll-Paque protocol. TriZol was used to extract RNA from bulk PBMCs, CD4 and CD8 fractions, and dextramer-positive and dextramer-negative fractions. Deletion took 2 bases off V and 5 bases off J, with a span of 11 bases between the germline ends. The germline V gene (reference sequence) supplies CDR1 SGHNT and CDR2 YYREEE. Taken from cysteine to phenylalanine, the CDR3 has 15 residues. Just the 45-base CDR3 DNA is kept, in frame starting at base 1.

This TCR came from a man aged 18 to 35 who received the YFV17D yellow fever vaccine. The chain links TRBV5-4 with TRBJ1-6, with the D segment identity uncertain. Material: PBMCs, obtained 5 days after the yellow fever booster vaccination. DNA sequence: TGTGCCAGCAGCTTACATACGGACGATAATTCACCCCTCCACTTT. It translates as CASSLHTDDNSPLHF.